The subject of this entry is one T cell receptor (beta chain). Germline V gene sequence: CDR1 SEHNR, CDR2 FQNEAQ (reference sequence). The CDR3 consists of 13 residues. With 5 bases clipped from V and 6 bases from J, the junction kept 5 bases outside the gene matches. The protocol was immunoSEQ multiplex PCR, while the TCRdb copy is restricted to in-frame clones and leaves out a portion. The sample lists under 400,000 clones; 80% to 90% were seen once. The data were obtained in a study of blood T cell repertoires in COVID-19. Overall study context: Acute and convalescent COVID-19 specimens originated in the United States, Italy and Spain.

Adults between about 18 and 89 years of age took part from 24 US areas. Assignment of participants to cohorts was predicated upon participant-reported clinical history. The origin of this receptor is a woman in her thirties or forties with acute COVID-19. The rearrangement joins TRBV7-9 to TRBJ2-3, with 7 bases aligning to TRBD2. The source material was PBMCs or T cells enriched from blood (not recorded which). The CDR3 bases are TGTGCCAGCAGCGCAACTAGCGTGGATACGCAGTATTTT. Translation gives CASSATSVDTQYF.